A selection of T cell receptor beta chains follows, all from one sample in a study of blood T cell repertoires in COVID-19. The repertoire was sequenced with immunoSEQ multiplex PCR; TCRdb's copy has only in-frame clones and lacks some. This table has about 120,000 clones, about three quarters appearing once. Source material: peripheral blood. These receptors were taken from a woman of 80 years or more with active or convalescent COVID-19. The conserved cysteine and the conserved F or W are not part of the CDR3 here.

CDR3 protein: ASSLGGTSGSTDTQY
J gene: TRBJ2-3
V gene: TRBV5-1

CDR3 protein: SDRLAGVPEQF
J gene: TRBJ2-1
V gene: TRBV29-1

CDR3 protein: ASSLGTEGGYT
J gene: TRBJ1-2
V gene: TRBV7-8

CDR3 protein: ASSWHRGRDGYT
J gene: TRBJ1-2
V gene: TRBV7-8

CDR3 protein: ASSPTGGRGWEQY
J gene: TRBJ2-7
V gene: TRBV2

CDR3 protein: ASSLSPGLANNEQF
J gene: TRBJ2-1
V gene: TRBV7-8

CDR3 protein: ATSRDPTGGGQPQH
J gene: TRBJ1-5
V gene: TRBV15

CDR3 protein: ASSPPGEAKNIQY
J gene: TRBJ2-4
V gene: TRBV9

CDR3 protein: ASSGQGRGKLF
J gene: TRBJ1-4
V gene: TRBV2

CDR3 protein: ASSLGLPNTGELF
J gene: TRBJ2-2
V gene: TRBV11-2

CDR3 protein: ASGTTGITEAF
J gene: TRBJ1-1
V gene: TRBV12-5

CDR3 protein: ASTFYGASGRDEQF
J gene: TRBJ2-1
V gene: TRBV27

CDR3 protein: AITGQGSGNTIY
J gene: TRBJ1-3
V gene: TRBV10-3

CDR3 protein: ASSPLSSGSTDEQY
J gene: TRBJ2-7
V gene: TRBV5-1

CDR3 protein: ASSPGGDTTYEQY
J gene: TRBJ2-7
V gene: TRBV11-3

CDR3 protein: ASSPSGGYQPQH
J gene: TRBJ1-5
V gene: TRBV18

CDR3 protein: ASSQRDYGYT
J gene: TRBJ1-2
V gene: TRBV12-3/TRBV12-4

CDR3 protein: ASSLFGDNQPQH
J gene: TRBJ1-5
V gene: TRBV5-1

CDR3 protein: ASSMGAGDYGYT
J gene: TRBJ1-2
V gene: TRBV6-5

CDR3 protein: AWSARRSGGLNTGELF
J gene: TRBJ2-2
V gene: TRBV30

CDR3 protein: ASSPDRQGAYGYT
J gene: TRBJ1-2
V gene: TRBV6-2/TRBV6-3

CDR3 protein: ASSFRLAGVEEQY
J gene: TRBJ2-7
V gene: TRBV5-1

CDR3 protein: ASSPGVAGGPGANVLT
J gene: TRBJ2-6
V gene: TRBV7-3

CDR3 protein: ASSDFSGSLGNQPQH
J gene: TRBJ1-5
V gene: TRBV6-1

CDR3 protein: ASSLKAGWGVRNTEAF
J gene: TRBJ1-1
V gene: TRBV28

CDR3 protein: ASSELVGVADTQY
J gene: TRBJ2-3
V gene: TRBV2

CDR3 protein: ASSQDRGGRTGELF
J gene: TRBJ2-2
V gene: TRBV3-1/TRBV3-2

CDR3 protein: ASRRGTGDAEQY
J gene: TRBJ2-7
V gene: TRBV11-2

CDR3 protein: ASSVLSGTQYNEQF
J gene: TRBJ2-1
V gene: TRBV9

CDR3 protein: ASSLQGPPYNSPLH
J gene: TRBJ1-6
V gene: TRBV5-1

CDR3 protein: ASSYGGDPPDTQY
J gene: TRBJ2-3
V gene: TRBV6-2/TRBV6-3

CDR3 protein: SATSSDEQF
J gene: TRBJ2-1
V gene: TRBV29-1

CDR3 protein: ASSWGPKGSYEQY
J gene: TRBJ2-7
V gene: TRBV7-8

CDR3 protein: ASRPGQGSRGAYNEQF
J gene: TRBJ2-1
V gene: TRBV19

CDR3 protein: ASSLGGTTEQY
J gene: TRBJ2-7
V gene: TRBV7-3

CDR3 protein: SVGQGNYNEQF
J gene: TRBJ2-1
V gene: TRBV29-1

CDR3 protein: ASSLVLAGGPNTQY
J gene: TRBJ2-3
V gene: TRBV11-2